The 24 T cell receptor beta chains below come from one sample, sequenced in a study of T-cell reconstitution after alpha-beta-depleted transplantation in children. During its preparation, the TCRbeta library received unique molecular identifiers. TCRdb reprocessed the PCR reads via MiXCR and lists one record per CDR3 protein. The data contain some 8,000 distinct CDR3 sequences, around 30% of them seen just once; the ten biggest clones take up approximately 2.2%. Sequenced here: peripheral blood, sampled 60 days after TCRalphabeta/CD19-depleted stem cell transplant. These receptor sequences come from a boy younger than two who had a stem cell transplant for SCID, so the T cells may come from the graft donor.

V is TRBV4-2 and J is TRBJ2-1; 7 bases fit TRBD2. V shed 2 bases and J 6 bases; nucleotides not matched to a gene: 4. Germline V gene sequence: CDR1 LGHNA, CDR2 YNFKEQ. CDR3 length: 14 residues. CDR3 nucleotides: TGTGCCAGCAGCCAATCTTTAGCGGGCAATGAGCAGTTCTTC. Residues: CASSQSLAGNEQFF.

In its sample, this clonotype was seen many times. J is TRBJ1-5 and V is TRBV6-5, with D perhaps matching TRBD1 (5 bases). This CDR3 region has 15 residues. The V gene lost 8 bases and the J gene lost 2 bases, with 16 bases spanning the gap. The germline CDR1 and CDR2 sequences are MNHEY and SVGAGI. CDR3 sequence (DNA): TGTGCCAGCCAAACCGTATGGGGGGGCAATCAGCCCCAGCATTTT. Translated, it gives CASQTVWGGNQPQHF.

By proportion, this clonotype is medium-sized. The rearrangement uses TRBV3-1 and TRBJ2-5, with 7 bases lining up with TRBD1. Germline V gene lookup returns CDR1 LGHDT and CDR2 YNNKEL (reference sequence). The V and J ends lost 10 bases and 4 bases, in that order; junction bases with no gene match: 12. The CDR3 runs 14 residues. The CDR3 bases are TGTGCCACCTCTGGGACAGCCCTTCGAGAGACCCAGTACTTC. Translated, it gives CATSGTALRETQYF.

V is TRBV5-1 and J is TRBJ2-7; 9 bases map to TRBD2. Germline V gives CDR1 SGHRS, CDR2 YFSETQ. The V segment lost 3 bases and the J segment 2 bases; nucleotides outside the gene matches: 6. The CDR3 covers 15 residues. The CDR3 DNA reads as TGCGCCAGCAGCTCCGCTTTAGCGGGAGCCTACGAGCAGTACTTC. Translated: CASSSALAGAYEQYF.

By share, this clonotype counts as medium-sized (0.01 to 0.1%). The rearrangement uses TRBV10-3 and TRBJ2-3; TRBD1 might be the D (6 bases). Trimming pared 6 bases from V and 1 base from J, leaving 8 bases between. Germline assignment: CDR1 ENHRY and CDR2 SYGVKD. The CDR3 has 13 residues. CDR3 residues: CAIRDSGTDTQYF. CDR3 bases: TGTGCCATCAGGGACAGCGGCACAGATACGCAGTATTTT.

This clonotype ranks as medium-sized. The chain uses TRBV12-5 and TRBJ1-6; D unclear. V was pared by 2 bases and J by 9 bases, with 11 bases between. This CDR3 spans 14 amino acids. Germline V CDR1 and CDR2: LGHNT, FRNRAP. The CDR3 protein is CASGLIGWGSPLHF. CDR3 in DNA: TGTGCTAGTGGTTTGATAGGGTGGGGTTCACCCCTCCACTTT.

This clonotype ranks as medium-sized. This rearrangement joins TRBV7-7 to TRBJ2-2, with a tentative D call TRBD2 (7 bases). V lost 5 bases and J lost 6, with 13 bases in between. This CDR3 is built from 14 residues. Germline V gene sequence: CDR1 SSHAT, CDR2 FNYEAQ (reference sequence). CDR3 region: CASSPFGGPGELFF. The CDR3 region has the DNA TGTGCCAGCAGCCCGTTCGGGGGGCCCGGGGAGCTGTTTTTT.

The chain has TRBV3-1 and TRBJ2-1; D is perhaps TRBD1 or TRBD2 (6 bases each). Trimming took 3 bases from V and 2 from J, leaving 14 bases between them. CDR3 length: 16 residues. Germline assignment: CDR1 LGHDT and CDR2 YNNKEL (reference sequence). The CDR3 region is CASSHGGGPAYNEQFF. The CDR3 nucleotides read TGTGCCAGCAGCCACGGGGGCGGGCCCGCCTACAATGAGCAGTTCTTC.

V usage is TRBV10-3 and J usage is TRBJ2-3, with TRBD2 matching over 7 bases. The CDR3 has 16 residues. The germline gives CDR1 ENHRY, CDR2 SYGVKD. V trimming: 5 bases; J trimming: 2 bases; junction bases outside the gene matches: 10. The CDR3 spells CAISNPAAGVTDTQYF. CDR3 DNA: TGTGCCATCAGTAACCCAGCGGCGGGAGTCACAGATACGCAGTATTTT.

By share of the sample, this clonotype is medium-sized. The rearrangement uses TRBV12-5 and TRBJ1-1; weak D call: TRBD1 (5 bases). Germline V CDR1 and CDR2: LGHNT, FRNRAP. The V and J ends lost 5 bases and 5 bases respectively, with 12 bases between them. CDR3 length equals 13 residues. This CDR3 is CASGSREFTEAFF. Here the CDR3 DNA reads TGTGCTAGTGGTAGCAGGGAGTTTACTGAAGCTTTCTTT.

Sample share makes this clonotype medium-sized. V usage is TRBV7-9 and J usage is TRBJ1-1; the D is unclear. Germline V gene data show CDR1 as SEHNR and CDR2 as FQNEAQ (reference sequence). Trimming took off 3 bases at V and 3 bases at J, with 5 bases between the two ends. The CDR3 extends over 12 amino acids. The DNA for the CDR3 is TGTGCCAGCAGCTTCGGCTACACTGAAGCTTTCTTT. Amino acids: CASSFGYTEAFF.

This clonotype was observed at least ten times. The V gene is TRBV2, the J gene TRBJ1-1; D not resolved. Germline V gene lookup returns CDR1 SNHLY and CDR2 FYNNEI. Trimming took 8 bases from V and 2 from J, leaving 12 bases between them. The CDR3 sequence is 13 residues long. Here the CDR3 reads CASQKVGNTEAFF. CDR3 bases: TGTGCCAGCCAGAAAGTTGGAAACACTGAAGCTTTCTTT.

J is TRBJ2-5 and V is TRBV12-3 or TRBV12-4; 14 nucleotides match TRBD2. Trimming took 6 bases from V and 8 from J; bases not matched to a gene: 5. The CDR3 contains 14 residues. CDR3: CASSLGLAGDTQYF. CDR3 DNA sequence: TGTGCCAGCAGCTTGGGACTAGCGGGAGATACCCAGTACTTC.

This clonotype was counted many times. The chain links TRBV11-3 to TRBJ2-3; no reliable D call. V lost 7 bases to trimming and J lost 2 bases, with 10 bases between them. Germline loops: CDR1 SGHNT, CDR2 YENEEA. This CDR3 is built from 13 residues. The CDR3 DNA is TGTGCCAGCATGAGAAGCTCCACAGATACGCAGTATTTT. Protein: CASMRSSTDTQYF.

The chain employs TRBV7-6 and TRBJ2-5; a weak D match, TRBD1 (6 bases). The V gene lost 5 bases and the J gene lost 10 bases, with 11 bases spanning the gap. The length of the CDR3 is 11 residues. Per germline, CDR1 SGHVS and CDR2 FNYEAQ. In nucleotides, the CDR3 is TGTGCCAGCAGCCAGGACAGAATCCAGTACTTC. It specifies CASSQDRIQYF. The full variable domain, with the rest looked up from reference TRBV7-6 and TRBJ2-5, is GAGVSQSPRYKVTKRGQDVALRCDPISGHVSLYWYRQALGQGPEFLTYFNYEAQQDKSGLPNDRFSAERPEGSISTLTIQRTEQRDSAMYRCASSQDRIQYFGPGTRLLVL.

The chain has TRBV12-3 or TRBV12-4 and TRBJ2-1, with 14 bases that match TRBD2. J lost 1 base, V lost 4 bases, and 6 bases had no gene match. The CDR3 runs to 18 residues. This CDR3 reads CASSSSGLAGVSYNEQFF. DNA of the CDR3: TGTGCCAGCAGTTCATCGGGACTAGCGGGAGTGTCCTACAATGAGCAGTTCTTC.

This clonotype has ten or more counts. The V call is TRBV14, the J call TRBJ1-2; TRBD1 matches at 8 bases. From germline, CDR1 is SGHDN and CDR2 FVKESK. The junction had 4 bases not matched to a gene; V was cut back by 6 bases and J by 4 bases. This CDR3 region has 13 residues. CDR3 bases: TGTGCCAGCAGGGGGACAGGTAGCTATGGCTACACCTTC. This translates into CASRGTGSYGYTF.

The count of this clonotype is one. This rearrangement joins TRBV4-1 to TRBJ2-7, with a weak D call TRBD2 (5 bases). V lost 3 bases to trimming and J lost 7 bases, with 22 bases between them. This CDR3 spans 16 amino acids. Germline V gene lookup returns CDR1 MGHRA and CDR2 YSYEKL. The chain's CDR3 is CASSQPLRAGALEQYF. The CDR3 region has the DNA TGCGCCAGCAGCCAGCCTTTGAGGGCAGGAGCACTTGAGCAGTACTTC.

By share, this clonotype ranks as medium-sized (0.01 to 0.1%). This chain uses TRBV20-1 with TRBJ1-5; 7 bases are shared with TRBD1. CDR1 DFQATT and CDR2 SNEGSKA come from the germline V gene (reference sequence). V shed 5 bases and J 0 bases; nucleotides not matched to a gene: 10. CDR3 length: 16 residues. Here the CDR3 DNA reads TGCAGTGCTTCGCTAACAGGGGACAATAGCAATCAGCCCCAGCATTTT. Its translation: CSASLTGDNSNQPQHF.

This clonotype is labeled medium-sized. The chain is built from TRBV20-1 and TRBJ1-4; D is possibly TRBD1 (6 bases). CDR1 is DFQATT, CDR2 SNEGSKA, per germline (reference sequence). Trimming pared 0 bases from V and 10 bases from J, leaving 9 bases between. CDR3 length equals 12 residues. CDR3: CSAREQGGKLFF. The CDR3, as DNA: TGCAGTGCTAGAGAACAGGGAGGAAAACTGTTTTTT.

The rearrangement joins TRBV7-9 to TRBJ2-3; TRBD2 might be the D (5 bases). This CDR3 has 14 residues. V gave up 3 bases and J gave up 1 base, with 8 bases separating them. Germline V gene data show CDR1 as SEHNR and CDR2 as FQNEAQ (reference sequence). Written as DNA, the CDR3 is TGTGCCAGCAGCTTGTTTAGCGGCACAGATACGCAGTATTTT. As protein: CASSLFSGTDTQYF.

In this sample, this clonotype turned up many times. This chain connects TRBV27 to TRBJ2-7; D not resolved. Germline V CDR1 and CDR2: MNHEY, SMNVEV (reference sequence). The ends were cut back, 1 base at V and 1 base at J, with 5 bases in the middle. The CDR3 length is 13 residues. Here the CDR3 DNA reads TGTGCCAGCAGTTTATGGCCTTCCTACGAGCAGTACTTC. It translates to CASSLWPSYEQYF.

This clonotype was counted at least ten times. This sequence joins TRBV11-2 and TRBJ2-7, with 9 bases identical to TRBD1. The junction had 6 bases not matched to a gene; V was cut back by 4 bases and J by 5 bases. The CDR3 loop spans 14 amino acids. CDR1 is SGHAT, CDR2 FQNNGV, per germline. In nucleotides, the CDR3 is TGTGCCAGCAGCTCGGGACAGGGACCCAACGAGCAGTACTTC. This translates into CASSSGQGPNEQYF. Using reference TRBV11-2 and TRBJ2-7 for the parts outside the CDR3, the full variable domain is EAGVAQSPRYKIIEKRQSVAFWCNPISGHATLYWYQQILGQGPKLLIQFQNNGVVDDSQLPKDRFSAERLKGVDSTLKIQPAKLEDSAVYLCASSSGQGPNEQYFGPGTRLTVT.

This clonotype was counted once. The genes are TRBV12-3 or TRBV12-4 and TRBJ2-7, with 7 bases lining up with TRBD1. This CDR3 is built from 15 residues. V lost 1 base, J lost 6 bases, and 9 bases stayed unmatched. CDR3 coding DNA: TGTGCCAGCAGTTTAGAGGGACAGTTAGGAACCGAGCAGTACTTC. Its protein is CASSLEGQLGTEQYF.